The entry below gives a single T cell receptor beta chain sequence along with its context. Its antigen is not identified. This specimen belongs to a study of immune evolution from preneoplasia to lung adenocarcinoma. Assay used: immunoSEQ multiplex PCR; TCRdb lists only in-frame clones, some missing. The sample holds a few thousand clones, about two thirds seen once. Germline CDR1 is GTSNPN and CDR2 is SVGIG (reference sequence). The CDR3 has 14 amino acids. V lost 5 bases to trimming and J lost 4 bases, with 17 bases between them. Study-level results: Later-stage lesions seemingly showed higher T cell density and diversity than normal lung.

This rearrangement joins TRBV30 to TRBJ2-5, with unresolved D. This TCR was recovered from an elderly person with lung adenocarcinoma. The sample taken for sequencing was FFPE adjacent normal lung tissue. Here the CDR3 reads CAWSTGGPSETQYF. For the CDR3, the DNA is TGTGCCTGGTCCACGGGCGGCCCATCAGAGACCCAGTACTTC.